This T cell receptor beta chain was captured by sequencing in a study of response to subunit inactivated influenza vaccine. Study-wide findings and caveats: After each seasonal influenza vaccination, few new T cells are recruited, the authors suggested.

TCRdb re-derived calls from the RT-PCR reads in MiXCR, one entry per CDR3 protein. The profile covers 550,000 to 600,000 distinct CDR3 sequences, with roughly 12% appearing a single time and roughly a tenth taken by the ten largest. This CDR3 is built from 14 residues. Germline lookup yields CDR1 LGHDT and CDR2 YNNKEL (reference sequence). V lost 4 bases and J 2 bases, leaving 8 bases between the germline ends. Concerning this clonotype itself: What it recognizes is unknown.

Here the sequenced sample was PBMCs from blood, taken on the day of vaccination. The chain uses TRBV3-1 and TRBJ2-2; D ambiguous. This TCR was recovered from a man aged 50 to 60 who received an inactivated influenza vaccine. The CDR3 protein is CASSLQHNTGELFF. The CDR3 DNA reads as TGTGCCAGCAGCCTACAACATAACACCGGGGAGCTGTTTTTT.